The entry below describes one T cell receptor (beta chain). Its specificity is unknown. The data originate from a study of cytomegalovirus exposure and HLA in healthy donors. At the level of the study: Falling in the Caucasian-associated ancestry cluster were 80% to 85% of under 500 genotyped donors.

CDR1 SGHRS and CDR2 YFSETQ come from the germline V gene. This CDR3 contains 16 residues. Trimming cost V 2 bases and J 2 bases, with 11 bases left between them. Study observations and caveats: Reported results showed that the classifier diagnosed cytomegalovirus status with high specificity and sensitivity. In a later analysis, a missense DCLRE1C variant was linked to TCR beta V- and J-gene trimming. What was likely a sequencing artifact was a cluster of highly shared sequence variants.

Primers for the PCR totalled 60 Vbeta and 13 Jbeta. Some clones are missing from TCRdb's copy, which holds only in-frame ones; the method was immunoSEQ multiplex PCR. The data show under 200,000 clones, with about 64% seen just once and roughly 1.4% held by the top ten. Sequenced material: PBMCs. This sequence joins TRBV5-1 and TRBJ2-6; D is ambiguous. This receptor was taken from a man between 50 and 59 years old in good health and CMV-seronegative. The CDR3 nucleotides read TGCGCCAGCAGCTTTGTTTCCGTTGCTGGGGCCAACGTCCTGACTTTC. This codes for CASSFVSVAGANVLTF.